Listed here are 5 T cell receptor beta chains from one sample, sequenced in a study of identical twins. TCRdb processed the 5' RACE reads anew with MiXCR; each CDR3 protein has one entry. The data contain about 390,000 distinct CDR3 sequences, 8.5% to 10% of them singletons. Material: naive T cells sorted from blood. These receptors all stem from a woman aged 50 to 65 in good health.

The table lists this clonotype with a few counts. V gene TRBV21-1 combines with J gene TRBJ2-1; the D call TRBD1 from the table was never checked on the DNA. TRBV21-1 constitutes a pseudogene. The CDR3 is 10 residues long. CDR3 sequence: CASGRGEQFF. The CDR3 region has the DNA TGTGCCAGCGGGAGAGGGGAGCAGTTCTTC.

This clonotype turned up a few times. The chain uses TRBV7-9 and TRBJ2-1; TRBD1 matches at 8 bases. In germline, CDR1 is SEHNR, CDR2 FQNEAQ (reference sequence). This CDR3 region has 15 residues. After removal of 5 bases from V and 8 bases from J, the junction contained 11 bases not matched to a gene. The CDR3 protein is CASSPLKRQGHEQFF. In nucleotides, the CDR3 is TGTGCCAGCAGCCCCCTAAAAAGACAGGGGCATGAGCAGTTCTTC.

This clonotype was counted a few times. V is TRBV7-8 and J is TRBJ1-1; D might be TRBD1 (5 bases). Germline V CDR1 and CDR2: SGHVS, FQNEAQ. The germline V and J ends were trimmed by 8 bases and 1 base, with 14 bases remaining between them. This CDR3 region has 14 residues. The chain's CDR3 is CASSFTGENTEAFF. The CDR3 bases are TGTGCCAGCTCCTTTACAGGCGAGAACACTGAAGCTTTCTTT. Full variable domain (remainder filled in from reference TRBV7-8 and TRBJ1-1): GAGVSQSPRYKVAKRGQDVALRCDPISGHVSLFWYQQALGQGPEFLTYFQNEAQLDKSGLPSDRFFAERPEGSVSTLKIQRTQQEDSAVYLCASSFTGENTEAFFGQGTRLTVV.

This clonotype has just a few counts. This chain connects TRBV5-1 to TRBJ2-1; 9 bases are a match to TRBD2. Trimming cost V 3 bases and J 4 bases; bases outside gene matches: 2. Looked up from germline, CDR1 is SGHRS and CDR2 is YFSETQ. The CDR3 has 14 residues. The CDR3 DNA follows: TGCGCCAGCAGCTACACTAGCGGGTACAATGAGCAGTTCTTC. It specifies CASSYTSGYNEQFF.

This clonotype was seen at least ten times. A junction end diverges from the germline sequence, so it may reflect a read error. CDR3 sequence: CASSLGLNTGELFF. CDR3 nucleotides: TGCGCCAGCAGTTTGGGACTAAACACCGGGGAGCTGTTTTTT. The chain links TRBV5-1 to TRBJ2-2; 7 positions agree with TRBD2. This CDR3 comprises 14 residues. Germline CDR1 and CDR2: SGHRS and YFSETQ. Together with reference TRBV5-1 and TRBJ2-2, the CDR3 gives the full variable domain: KAGVTQTPRYLIKTRGQQVTLSCSPISGHRSVSWYQQTPGQGLQFLFEYFSETQRNKGNFPGRFSGRQFSNSRSEMNVSTLELGDSALYLCASSLGLNTGELFFGEGSRLTVL.